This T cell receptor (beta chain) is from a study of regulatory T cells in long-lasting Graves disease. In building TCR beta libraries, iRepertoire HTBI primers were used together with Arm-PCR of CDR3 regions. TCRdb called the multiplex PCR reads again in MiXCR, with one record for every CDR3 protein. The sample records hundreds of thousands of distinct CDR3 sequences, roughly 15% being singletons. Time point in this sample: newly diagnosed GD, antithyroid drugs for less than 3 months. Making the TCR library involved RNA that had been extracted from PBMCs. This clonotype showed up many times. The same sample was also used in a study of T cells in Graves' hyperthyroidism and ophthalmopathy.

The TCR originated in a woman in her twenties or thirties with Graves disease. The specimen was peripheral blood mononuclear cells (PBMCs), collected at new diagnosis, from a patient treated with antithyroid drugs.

The CDR3 reads CSAVGQYNQPQHF. The CDR3 DNA reads TGCAGTGCCGTGGGACAGTACAATCAGCCCCAGCATTTT. This rearrangement joins TRBV20-1 to TRBJ1-5; 7 nucleotides agree with TRBD1. The junction had 5 bases not matched to a gene; V was cut back by 6 bases and J by 3 bases. Per germline, CDR1 DFQATT and CDR2 SNEGSKA (reference sequence). This CDR3 has 13 residues.